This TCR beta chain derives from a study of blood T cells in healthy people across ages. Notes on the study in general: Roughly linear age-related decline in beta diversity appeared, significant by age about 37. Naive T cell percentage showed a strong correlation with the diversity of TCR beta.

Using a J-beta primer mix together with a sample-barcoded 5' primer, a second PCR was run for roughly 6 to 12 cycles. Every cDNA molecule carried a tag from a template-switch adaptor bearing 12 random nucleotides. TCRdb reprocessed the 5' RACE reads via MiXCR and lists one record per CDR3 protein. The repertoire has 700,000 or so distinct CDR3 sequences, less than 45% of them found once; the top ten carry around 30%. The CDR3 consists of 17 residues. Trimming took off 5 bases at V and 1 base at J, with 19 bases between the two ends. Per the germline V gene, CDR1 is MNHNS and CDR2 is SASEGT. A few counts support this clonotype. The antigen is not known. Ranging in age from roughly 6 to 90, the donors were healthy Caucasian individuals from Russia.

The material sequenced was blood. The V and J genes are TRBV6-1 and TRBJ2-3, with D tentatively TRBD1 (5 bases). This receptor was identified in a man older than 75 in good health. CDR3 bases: TGTGCCAGCAGTCCGACGGGCGGCAGGGCTGGCACAGATACGCAGTATTTT. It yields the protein CASSPTGGRAGTDTQYF.